Below, 10 T cell receptor beta chains from the same sample are listed, as sequenced in a study of blood T cell repertoires in COVID-19. Libraries were prepared by immunoSEQ multiplex PCR; TCRdb keeps only in-frame clonotypes and omits some of them. The data show about 160,000 clones, around 81% seen once. Input material: PBMCs or T cells enriched from blood (not recorded which). These receptors were obtained from a man aged 40-49 years who had recovered from COVID-19.

This clone was seen just once. This sequence joins TRBV5-8 and TRBJ2-6, with unresolved D. This CDR3 comprises 16 residues. V gave up 1 base and J gave up 0 bases, with 8 bases separating them. The germline V gene has CDR1 SGHTS and CDR2 YDEGEE. CDR3 region: CASSLTVYSGANVLTF. In DNA, the CDR3 is TGTGCCAGCAGCTTGACAGTTTACTCTGGGGCCAACGTCCTGACTTTC.

This clone has more than one count but fewer than ten. This chain joins TRBV6-1 and TRBJ1-2; unclear D gene. Trimming took off 1 base at V and 1 base at J, with 7 bases between the two ends. Germline V gene lookup returns CDR1 MNHNS and CDR2 SASEGT. The CDR3 runs 14 residues. This CDR3 is CASSEGRVNYGYTF. As DNA, the CDR3 is TGTGCCAGCAGTGAAGGGAGGGTTAACTATGGCTACACCTTC.

The genes are TRBV5-1 and TRBJ1-4; D is possibly TRBD1 (5 bases). V gave up 0 bases and J gave up 1 base, with 10 bases separating them. Per germline, CDR1 SGHRS and CDR2 YFSETQ. The CDR3 runs 16 residues. CDR3 nucleotide sequence: TGCGCCAGCAGCTTGGGGAGGGGCCGAACTAATGAAAAACTGTTTTTT. This gives the protein CASSLGRGRTNEKLFF. The complete variable domain, with remaining parts taken from reference TRBV5-1 and TRBJ1-4, reads KAGVTQTPRYLIKTRGQQVTLSCSPISGHRSVSWYQQTPGQGLQFLFEYFSETQRNKGNFPGRFSGRQFSNSRSEMNVSTLELGDSALYLCASSLGRGRTNEKLFFGSGTQLSVL.

The rearrangement links TRBV27 to TRBJ1-2; D is possibly TRBD1 (6 bases). Germline CDR1 and CDR2: MNHEY and SMNVEV (reference sequence). V was shortened by 2 bases and J by 5 bases, with 12 bases between the two germline ends. This CDR3 is 14 amino acids long. CDR3 region: CASSLRTAQYGYTF. CDR3 bases: TGTGCCAGCAGTTTAAGGACAGCTCAGTATGGCTACACCTTC.

The chain recombines TRBV4-2 with TRBJ2-7, with D possibly TRBD2 on 6 matching bases. This CDR3 comprises 16 residues. Deletions cut 5 bases from V and 0 bases from J, with 17 bases between. Germline CDR1 reads LGHNA; CDR2 reads YNFKEQ. The CDR3 DNA follows: TGTGCCAGCAGCGGTCCTCTAGCGACTACCTCCTACGAGCAGTACTTC. Translated, it gives CASSGPLATTSYEQYF.

CDR3 region: CATSRSRGLSNQPQHF. CDR3 sequence (DNA): TGTGCCACCAGTCGTTCCAGGGGGCTGAGCAATCAGCCCCAGCATTTT. This chain connects TRBV24-1 to TRBJ1-5; the match to TRBD1 covers 8 bases. Germline lookup yields CDR1 KGHDR and CDR2 SFDVKD. The V gene end was trimmed by 6 bases and the J gene end by 1 base; junction bases not matched to a gene: 7. The CDR3 covers 16 residues.

The rearrangement joins TRBV2 to TRBJ2-7; possibly TRBD2 for D (5 bases). The germline CDR1 and CDR2 sequences are SNHLY and FYNNEI. This CDR3 is built from 12 residues. V was cut by 2 bases and J by 4 bases, with 6 bases left in between. CDR3 sequence: CASSETGYEQYF. Here the CDR3 DNA reads TGTGCCAGCAGTGAAACGGGATACGAGCAGTACTTC.

This clone came up once. The CDR3 region is CASSMGQATGELFF. Written as DNA, the CDR3 is TGTGCCAGTAGTATGGGACAGGCAACCGGGGAGCTGTTTTTT. The rearrangement joins TRBV19 to TRBJ2-2; 8 bases line up with TRBD1. The V and J ends lost 3 bases and 5 bases, in that order; junction bases with no gene match: 2. Germline V gene data show CDR1 as LNHDA and CDR2 as SQIVND (reference sequence). The CDR3 is 14 residues long.

The CDR3 sequence is CASSFQGARTEAFF. CDR3 DNA sequence: TGTGCCAGCAGTTTTCAGGGGGCGCGCACTGAAGCTTTCTTT. This rearrangement joins TRBV27 to TRBJ1-1; 8 bases agree with TRBD1. Per the germline V gene, CDR1 is MNHEY and CDR2 is SMNVEV (reference sequence). With V trimmed by 3 bases and J by 4 bases, 4 bases remained unmatched. The CDR3 has 14 amino acids.

The chain joins TRBV6-6 to TRBJ1-5, with D possibly TRBD1 on 6 matching bases. The CDR3 totals 15 residues. The V end was cut by 6 bases, the J end by 0 bases, with 12 bases between. From germline, CDR1 is MNHNY and CDR2 SVGAGI (reference sequence). The CDR3 protein is CASRDTGNSNQPQHF. The CDR3 DNA sequence: TGTGCCAGCAGAGACACAGGGAATAGCAATCAGCCCCAGCATTTT.